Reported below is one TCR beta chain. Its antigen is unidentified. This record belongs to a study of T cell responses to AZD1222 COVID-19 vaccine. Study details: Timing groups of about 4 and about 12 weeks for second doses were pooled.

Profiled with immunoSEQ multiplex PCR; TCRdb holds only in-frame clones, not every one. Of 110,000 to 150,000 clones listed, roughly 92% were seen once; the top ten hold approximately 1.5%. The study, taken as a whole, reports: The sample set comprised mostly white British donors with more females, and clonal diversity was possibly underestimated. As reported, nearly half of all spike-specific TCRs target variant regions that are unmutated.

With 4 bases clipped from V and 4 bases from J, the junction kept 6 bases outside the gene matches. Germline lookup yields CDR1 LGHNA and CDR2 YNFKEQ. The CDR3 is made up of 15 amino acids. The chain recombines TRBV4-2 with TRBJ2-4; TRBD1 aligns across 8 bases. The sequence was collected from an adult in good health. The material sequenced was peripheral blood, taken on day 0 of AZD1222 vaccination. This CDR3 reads CASSRPQGEKNIQYF. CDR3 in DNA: TGTGCCAGCAGCCGACCACAGGGGGAAAAAAACATTCAGTACTTC.